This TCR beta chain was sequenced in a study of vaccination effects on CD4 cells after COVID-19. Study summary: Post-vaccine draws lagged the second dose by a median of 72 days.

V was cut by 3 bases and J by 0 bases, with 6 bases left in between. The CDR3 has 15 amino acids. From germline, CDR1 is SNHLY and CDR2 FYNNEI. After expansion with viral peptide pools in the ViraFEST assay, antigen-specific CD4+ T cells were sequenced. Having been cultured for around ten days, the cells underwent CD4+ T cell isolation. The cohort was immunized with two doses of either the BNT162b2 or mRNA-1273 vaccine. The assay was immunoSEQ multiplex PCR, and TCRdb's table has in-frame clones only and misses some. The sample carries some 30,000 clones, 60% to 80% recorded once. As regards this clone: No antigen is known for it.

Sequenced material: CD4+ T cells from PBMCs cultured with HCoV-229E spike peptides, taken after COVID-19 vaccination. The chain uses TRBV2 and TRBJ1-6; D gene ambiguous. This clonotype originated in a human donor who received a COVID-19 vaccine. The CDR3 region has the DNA TGTGCCAGCAGTGATCACGGCTCCTATAATTCACCCCTCCACTTT. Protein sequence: CASSDHGSYNSPLHF.